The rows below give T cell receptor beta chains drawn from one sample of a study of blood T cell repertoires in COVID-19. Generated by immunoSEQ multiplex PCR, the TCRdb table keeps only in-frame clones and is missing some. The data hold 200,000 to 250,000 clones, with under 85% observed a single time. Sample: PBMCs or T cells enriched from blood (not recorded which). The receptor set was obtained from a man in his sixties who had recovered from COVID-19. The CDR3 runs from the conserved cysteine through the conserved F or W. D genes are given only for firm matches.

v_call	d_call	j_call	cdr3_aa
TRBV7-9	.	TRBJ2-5	CASSPPGEETQYF
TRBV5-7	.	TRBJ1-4	CASSPNSGAPTNEKLFF
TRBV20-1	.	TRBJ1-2	CSASRPGQNYGYTF
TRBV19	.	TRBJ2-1	CASSIGLAIIDNEQFF
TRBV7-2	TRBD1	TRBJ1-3	CASRGRTGVLGGNTIYF
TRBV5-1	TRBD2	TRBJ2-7	CASSAAGVGPYEQYF
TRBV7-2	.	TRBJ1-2	CASSSAIPGGYTF
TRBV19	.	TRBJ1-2	CASRVRTANYGYTF
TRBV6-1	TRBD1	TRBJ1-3	CASSHRDRNGNTIYF
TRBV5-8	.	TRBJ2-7	CASSFTHRDEQYF
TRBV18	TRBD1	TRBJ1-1	CASSFGTGGATEAFF
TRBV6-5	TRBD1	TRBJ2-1	CAITRDRGRDEQFF
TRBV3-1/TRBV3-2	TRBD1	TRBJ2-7	CASSQASDRLVYEQYF
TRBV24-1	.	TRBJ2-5	CATSDPMLSGETQYF
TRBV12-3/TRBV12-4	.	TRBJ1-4	CASTNRAGKLFF
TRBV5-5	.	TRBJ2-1	CASSPQYGPYNEQFF
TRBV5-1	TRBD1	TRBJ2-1	CASSVWTGDYNEQFF
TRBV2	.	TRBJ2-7	CASSAAYEQYF